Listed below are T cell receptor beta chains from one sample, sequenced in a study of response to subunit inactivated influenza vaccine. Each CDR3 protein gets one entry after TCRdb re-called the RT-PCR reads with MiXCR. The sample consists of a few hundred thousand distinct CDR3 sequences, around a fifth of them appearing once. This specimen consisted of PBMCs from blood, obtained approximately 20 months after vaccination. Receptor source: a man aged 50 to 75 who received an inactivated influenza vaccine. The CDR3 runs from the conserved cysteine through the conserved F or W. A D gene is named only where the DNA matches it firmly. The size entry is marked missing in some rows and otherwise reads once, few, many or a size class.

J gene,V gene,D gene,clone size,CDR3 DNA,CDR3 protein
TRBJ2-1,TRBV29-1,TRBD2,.,TGCAGCGTTGAAGAAGGGACTAGCGGGGTCTCCTACAATGAGCAGTTCTTC,CSVEEGTSGVSYNEQFF
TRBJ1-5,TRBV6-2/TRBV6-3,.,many,TGTGCCAGCATGGCGGAGAAGTATAGCAATCAGCCCCAGCATTTT,CASMAEKYSNQPQHF
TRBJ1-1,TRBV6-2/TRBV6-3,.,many,TGTGCCAGCACTGTGGGGAACACTGAAGCTTTCTTT,CASTVGNTEAFF
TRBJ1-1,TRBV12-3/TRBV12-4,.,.,TGTGCCAGCAGTGCGTTTGTCCTGAACGGGATGAACACTGAAGCTTTCTTT,CASSAFVLNGMNTEAFF
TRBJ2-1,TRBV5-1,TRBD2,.,TGCGCCAGCAGCTCCCTAGCGGGGCCCTACAATGAGCAGTTCTTC,CASSSLAGPYNEQFF
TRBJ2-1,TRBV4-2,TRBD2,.,TGTGCCAGCAGCCCCGGACTAGCGGGAGGCTCGGGTCCTTACAATGAGCAGTTCTTC,CASSPGLAGGSGPYNEQFF
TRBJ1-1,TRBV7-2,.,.,TGTGCCAGCAGCCCGAGACGGGTTGTCGGCACTGAAGCTTTCTTT,CASSPRRVVGTEAFF
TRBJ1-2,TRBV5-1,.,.,TGCGCCAGCAGCTTTCAGGGTGGCTACACCTTC,CASSFQGGYTF
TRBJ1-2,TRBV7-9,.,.,TGTGCCAGCAGCAGTGGTCGGTCTTACTATGGCTACACCTTC,CASSSGRSYYGYTF
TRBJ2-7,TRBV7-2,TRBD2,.,TGTGCCAGCAGCTCCATGGGGGGAGGGAAAGCTTCCTACGAGCAGTACTTC,CASSSMGGGKASYEQYF
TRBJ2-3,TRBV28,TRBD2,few,TGTGCCAGCAGTGGGGTAGCGGGGGGGAGCACAGATACGCAGTATTTT,CASSGVAGGSTDTQYF
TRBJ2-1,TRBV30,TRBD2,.,TGTGCCTGGAGTGGGACTAGCGGGGGGGCGTTCAATGAGCAGTTCTTC,CAWSGTSGGAFNEQFF
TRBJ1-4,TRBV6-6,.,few,TGTGCCAGCAGTTACCTGGATGAAAAACTGTTTTTT,CASSYLDEKLFF
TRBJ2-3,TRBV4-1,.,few,TGCGCCAGCAGCGGGAGTCCTACCACAGATACGCAGTATTTT,CASSGSPTTDTQYF
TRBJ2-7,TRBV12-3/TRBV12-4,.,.,TGTGCCAGCAGTCCACCGACTCGTAGTTTGGGCTACGAGCAGTACTTC,CASSPPTRSLGYEQYF
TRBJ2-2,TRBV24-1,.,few,TGTGCCACCAGTGCCCCGCGCACAGCAAACACCGGGGAGCTGTTTTTT,CATSAPRTANTGELFF
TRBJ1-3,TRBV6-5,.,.,TGTGCCAGCAGTTACGGGGGGCCCCGCTACTCTGGAAACACCATATATTTT,CASSYGGPRYSGNTIYF
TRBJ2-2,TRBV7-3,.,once,TGTGCCAGCAGCTCACGGAACACCGGGGAGCTGTTTTTT,CASSSRNTGELFF
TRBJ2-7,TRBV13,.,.,TGTGCCAGCAGCTTAGTCAATTCCTACGAGCAGTACTTC,CASSLVNSYEQYF
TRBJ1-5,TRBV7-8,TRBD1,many,TGTGCCAGCAGCACGGACAGGGGTGCTCAGCCCCAGCATTTT,CASSTDRGAQPQHF
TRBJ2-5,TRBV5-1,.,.,TGCGCCAGCAGCTGGACAGACGGGGAGACCCAGTACTTC,CASSWTDGETQYF
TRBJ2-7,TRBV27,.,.,TGTGCCAGCAGTGATGGACAGATGGGGTACTACGAGCAGTACTTC,CASSDGQMGYYEQYF
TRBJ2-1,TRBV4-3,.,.,TGCGCCAGCAGCCAGCTGGAAACCTACAATGAGCAGTTCTTC,CASSQLETYNEQFF
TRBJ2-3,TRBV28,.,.,TGTGCCAGCAGTTTACTAGCGCCTAGCACAGATACGCAGTATTTT,CASSLLAPSTDTQYF
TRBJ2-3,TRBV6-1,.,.,TGTGCCAGCAGTAGGGGACACCAGTTCACAGATACGCAGTATTTT,CASSRGHQFTDTQYF
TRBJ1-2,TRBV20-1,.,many,TGCAGTGCTAGGGGACACAACTATGGCTACACCTTC,CSARGHNYGYTF
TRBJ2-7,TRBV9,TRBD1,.,TGTGCCAGCAGCGTAGAGACAGGGGGCACCTACGAGCAGTACTTC,CASSVETGGTYEQYF
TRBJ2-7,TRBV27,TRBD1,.,TGTGCCAGCAGTTTAAACCCAGGGGGCGAGCAGTACTTC,CASSLNPGGEQYF
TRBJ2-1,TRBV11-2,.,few,TGTGCCAGCAGCTTAGATGCGGGAAATGAGCAGTTCTTC,CASSLDAGNEQFF
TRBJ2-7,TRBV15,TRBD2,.,TGTGCCACCGGGCGGGCTAGCGGAAATTACGAGCAGTACTTC,CATGRASGNYEQYF
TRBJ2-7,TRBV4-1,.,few,TGCGCCAGCAGCCAAGATCCCCGACAGAGCGAGCAGTACTTC,CASSQDPRQSEQYF
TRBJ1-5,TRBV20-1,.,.,TGCAGTGCTAGCAGGGAATTCATGGTCAATCAGCCCCAGCATTTT,CSASREFMVNQPQHF
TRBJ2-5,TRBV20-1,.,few,TGCAGTGCTAGATCCTCGACGGTGGGGACCCAGTACTTC,CSARSSTVGTQYF
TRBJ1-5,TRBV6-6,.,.,TGTGCCAGCAGCCCATGGGAGAGACAGCCCCAGCATTTT,CASSPWERQPQHF
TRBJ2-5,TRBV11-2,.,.,TGTGCCAGCAGCTTAGCCCAAGAGGCCCTGTACTTC,CASSLAQEALYF
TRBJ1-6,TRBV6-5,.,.,TGTGCCAGCAGTTACGGAGGGGACTTGGTCAGTTCACCCCTCCACTTT,CASSYGGDLVSSPLHF
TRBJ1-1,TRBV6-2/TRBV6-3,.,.,TGTGCCAGCAGTTACTCGTCCCTTGAGGCTTTCTTT,CASSYSSLEAFF
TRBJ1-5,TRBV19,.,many,TGTGCCAGTAGGACTTCTGGGGCCAGCAATCAGCCCCAGCATTTT,CASRTSGASNQPQHF
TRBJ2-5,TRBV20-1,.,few,TGCAGTGCTAGAGATAATGATCGGCAGAAAGAGACCCAGTACTTC,CSARDNDRQKETQYF
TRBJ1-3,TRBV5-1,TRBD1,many,TGCGCCAGCAGCCTGACAGGGACCCTCTCTGGAAACACCATATATTTT,CASSLTGTLSGNTIYF
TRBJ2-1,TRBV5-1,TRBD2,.,TGCGCCAGCAGCGCCGCCGCCAGAACTAGCGGGGGGCCCCCTAGGGATGAGCAGTTCTTC,CASSAAARTSGGPPRDEQFF
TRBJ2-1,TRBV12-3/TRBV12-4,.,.,TGTGCCACTTCACCTCGGGGGGCGGGTAACAATGAGCAGTTCTTC,CATSPRGAGNNEQFF
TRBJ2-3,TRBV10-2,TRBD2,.,TGCGCCAGCAGGCTAGCGGGGGTGCTGCTGCAGTATTTT,CASRLAGVLLQYF
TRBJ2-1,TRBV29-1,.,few,TGCAGCGTTGCGGAGACCTCCTACAATGAGCAGTTCTTC,CSVAETSYNEQFF
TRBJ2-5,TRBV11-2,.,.,TGTGCCAGCAGCCTCCGGGGGGACATGTTGGAGACCCAGTACTTC,CASSLRGDMLETQYF
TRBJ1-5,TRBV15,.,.,TGTGCCACCAGCCGACAGAATCAGCCCCAGCATTTT,CATSRQNQPQHF
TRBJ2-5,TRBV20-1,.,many,TGCAGTGCTAGAGTTGTGGGAGGAGGTGAGACCCAGTACTTC,CSARVVGGGETQYF
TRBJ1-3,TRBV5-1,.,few,TGCGCCAGCAGCTTGGATTTTACGGGGTCTGGAAACACCATATATTTT,CASSLDFTGSGNTIYF
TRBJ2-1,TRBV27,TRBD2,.,TGTGCCAGCAGCTTAGCGGGGGGTAACTACAATGAGCAGTTCTTC,CASSLAGGNYNEQFF
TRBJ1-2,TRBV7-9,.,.,TGTGCCAGCAGCTCGGACAGTACCTATGGCTACACCTTC,CASSSDSTYGYTF
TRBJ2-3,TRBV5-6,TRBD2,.,TGTGCCAGCAAACCTAGCGGATACACAGATACGCAGTATTTT,CASKPSGYTDTQYF
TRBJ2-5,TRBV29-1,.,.,TGCAGCGTTGAAGATTCCGGCAGGCTTGGGACCCAGTACTTC,CSVEDSGRLGTQYF
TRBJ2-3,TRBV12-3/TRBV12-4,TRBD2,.,TGTGCCAGCAGTAGGACTAGCGGGGGGGGAGGCACAGATACGCAGTATTTT,CASSRTSGGGGTDTQYF
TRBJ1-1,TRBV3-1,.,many,TGTGCCAGCAGCCAGACAAGGATGAACACTGAAGCTTTCTTT,CASSQTRMNTEAFF
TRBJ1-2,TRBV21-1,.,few,TGTGCCAGCAGCAAAGCAAGGGACAGGGCGAAGTGCGGCTACACCTTC,CASSKARDRAKCGYTF